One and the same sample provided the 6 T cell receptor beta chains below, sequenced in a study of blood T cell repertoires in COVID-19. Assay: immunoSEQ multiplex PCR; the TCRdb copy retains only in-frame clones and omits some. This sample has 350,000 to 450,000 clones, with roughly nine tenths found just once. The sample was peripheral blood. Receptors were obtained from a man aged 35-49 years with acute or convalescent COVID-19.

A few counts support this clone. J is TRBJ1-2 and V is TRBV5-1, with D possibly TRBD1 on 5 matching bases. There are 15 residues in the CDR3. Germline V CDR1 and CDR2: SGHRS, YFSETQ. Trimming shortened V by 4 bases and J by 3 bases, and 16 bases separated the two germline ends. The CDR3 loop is CASSPDAGDDYGYTF. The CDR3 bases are TGCGCCAGCAGCCCGGATGCGGGGGATGACTATGGCTACACCTTC.

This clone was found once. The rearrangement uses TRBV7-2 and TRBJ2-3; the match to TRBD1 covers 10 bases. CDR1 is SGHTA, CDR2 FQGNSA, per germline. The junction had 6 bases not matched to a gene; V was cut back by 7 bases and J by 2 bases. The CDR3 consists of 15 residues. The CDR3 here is CASTRDRGLTDTQYF. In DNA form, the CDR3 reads TGTGCCAGCACCCGGGACAGGGGCCTCACAGATACGCAGTATTTT.

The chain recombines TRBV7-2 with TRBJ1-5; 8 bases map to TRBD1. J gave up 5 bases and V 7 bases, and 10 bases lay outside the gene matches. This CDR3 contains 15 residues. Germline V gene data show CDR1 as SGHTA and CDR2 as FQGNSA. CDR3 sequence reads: CASTLAGGFDQPQHF. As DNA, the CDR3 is TGTGCCAGCACCCTAGCAGGGGGCTTTGATCAGCCCCAGCATTTT.

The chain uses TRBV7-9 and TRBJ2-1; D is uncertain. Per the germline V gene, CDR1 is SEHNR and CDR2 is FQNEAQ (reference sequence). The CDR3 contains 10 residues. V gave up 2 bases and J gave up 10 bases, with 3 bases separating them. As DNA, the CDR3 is TGTGCCAGCAGCTTATTAGAGCAGTTCTTC. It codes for CASSLLEQFF.

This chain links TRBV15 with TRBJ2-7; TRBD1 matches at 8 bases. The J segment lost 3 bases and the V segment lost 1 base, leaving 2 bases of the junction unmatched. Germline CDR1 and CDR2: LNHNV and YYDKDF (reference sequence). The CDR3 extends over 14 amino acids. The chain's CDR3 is CATSRGTGGYEQYF. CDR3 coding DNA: TGTGCCACCAGCAGAGGAACAGGGGGCTACGAGCAGTACTTC.

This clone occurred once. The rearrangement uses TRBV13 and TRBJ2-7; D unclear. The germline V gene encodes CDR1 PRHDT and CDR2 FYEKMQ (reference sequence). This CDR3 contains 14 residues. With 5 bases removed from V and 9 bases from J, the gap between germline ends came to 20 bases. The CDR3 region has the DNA TGTGCCAGCAGCCCGAAGTTGAGCAGGCCGGCGCAGTACTTC. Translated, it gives CASSPKLSRPAQYF. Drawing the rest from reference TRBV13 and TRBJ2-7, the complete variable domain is AAGVIQSPRHLIKEKRETATLKCYPIPRHDTVYWYQQGPGQDPQFLISFYEKMQSDKGSIPDRFSAQQFSDYHSELNMSSLELGDSALYFCASSPKLSRPAQYFGPGTRLTVT.